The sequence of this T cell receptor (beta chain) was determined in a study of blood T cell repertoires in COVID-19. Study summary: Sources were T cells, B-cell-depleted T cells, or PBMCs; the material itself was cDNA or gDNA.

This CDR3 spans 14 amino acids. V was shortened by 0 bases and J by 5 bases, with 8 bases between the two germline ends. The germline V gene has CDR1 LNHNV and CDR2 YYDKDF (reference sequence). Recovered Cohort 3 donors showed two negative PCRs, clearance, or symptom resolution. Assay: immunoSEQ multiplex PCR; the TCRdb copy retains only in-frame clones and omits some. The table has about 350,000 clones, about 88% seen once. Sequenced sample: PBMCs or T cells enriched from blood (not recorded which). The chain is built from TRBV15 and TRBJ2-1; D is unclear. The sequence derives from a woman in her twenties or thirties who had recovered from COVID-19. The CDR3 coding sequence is TGTGCCACCAGCAGAGAACCACGGGACAATGAGCAGTTCTTC. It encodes CATSREPRDNEQFF.